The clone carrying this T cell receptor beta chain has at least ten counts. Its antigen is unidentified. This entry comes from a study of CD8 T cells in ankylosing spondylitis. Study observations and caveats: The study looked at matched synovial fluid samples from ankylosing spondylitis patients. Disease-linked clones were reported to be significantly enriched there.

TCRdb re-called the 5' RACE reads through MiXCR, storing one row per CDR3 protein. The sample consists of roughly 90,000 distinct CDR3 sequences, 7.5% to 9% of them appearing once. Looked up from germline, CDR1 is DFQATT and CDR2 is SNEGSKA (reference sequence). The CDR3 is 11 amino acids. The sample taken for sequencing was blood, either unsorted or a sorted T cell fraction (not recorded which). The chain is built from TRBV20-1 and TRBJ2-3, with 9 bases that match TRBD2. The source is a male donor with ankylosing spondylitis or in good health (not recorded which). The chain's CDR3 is CLAGVPDTQYF. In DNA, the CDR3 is TGCTTAGCGGGAGTACCAGATACGCAGTATTTT.